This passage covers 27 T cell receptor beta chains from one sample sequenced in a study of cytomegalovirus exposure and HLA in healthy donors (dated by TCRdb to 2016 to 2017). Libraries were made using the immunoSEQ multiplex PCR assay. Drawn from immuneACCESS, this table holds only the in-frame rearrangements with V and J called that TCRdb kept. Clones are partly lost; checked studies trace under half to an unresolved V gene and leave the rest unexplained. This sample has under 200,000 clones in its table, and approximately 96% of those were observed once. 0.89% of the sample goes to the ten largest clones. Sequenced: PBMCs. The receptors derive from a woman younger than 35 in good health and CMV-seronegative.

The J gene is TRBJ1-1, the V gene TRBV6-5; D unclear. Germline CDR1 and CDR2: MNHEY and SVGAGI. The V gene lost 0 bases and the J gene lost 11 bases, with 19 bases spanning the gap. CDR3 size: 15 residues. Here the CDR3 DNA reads TGTGCCAGCAGTTACTCGAGCACAAGGGCCCCGGGGGCTTTCTTT. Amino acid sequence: CASSYSSTRAPGAFF.

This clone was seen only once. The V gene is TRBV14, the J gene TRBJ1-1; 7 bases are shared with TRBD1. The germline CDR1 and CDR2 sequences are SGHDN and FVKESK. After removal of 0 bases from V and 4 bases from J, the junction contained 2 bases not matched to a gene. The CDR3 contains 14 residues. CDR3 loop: CASSQDYRGTEAFF. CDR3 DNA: TGTGCCAGCAGCCAAGATTACAGGGGCACTGAAGCTTTCTTT. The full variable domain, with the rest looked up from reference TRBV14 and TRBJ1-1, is EAGVTQFPSHSVIEKGQTVTLRCDPISGHDNLYWYRRVMGKEIKFLLHFVKESKQDESGMPNNRFLAERTGGTYSTLKVQPAELEDSGVYFCASSQDYRGTEAFFGQGTRLTVV.

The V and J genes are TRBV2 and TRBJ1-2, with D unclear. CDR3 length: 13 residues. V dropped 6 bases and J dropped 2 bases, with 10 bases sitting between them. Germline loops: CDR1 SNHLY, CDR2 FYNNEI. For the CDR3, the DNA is TGTGCCAGCAGCGCGGACTTAAACTATGGCTACACCTTC. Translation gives CASSADLNYGYTF.

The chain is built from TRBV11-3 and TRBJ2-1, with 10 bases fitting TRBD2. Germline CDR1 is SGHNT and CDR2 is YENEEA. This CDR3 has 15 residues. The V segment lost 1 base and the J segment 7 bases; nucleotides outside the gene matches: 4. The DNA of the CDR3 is TGTGCCAGCAGCTTAGCGCTAGCGGGGGTGAATGAGCAGTTCTTC. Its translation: CASSLALAGVNEQFF.

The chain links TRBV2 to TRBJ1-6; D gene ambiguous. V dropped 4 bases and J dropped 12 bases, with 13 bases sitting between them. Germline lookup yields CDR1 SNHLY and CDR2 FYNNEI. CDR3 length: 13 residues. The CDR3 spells CASSGTEILPLHF. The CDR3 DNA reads TGTGCCAGCAGTGGAACAGAGATCTTACCCCTCCACTTT.

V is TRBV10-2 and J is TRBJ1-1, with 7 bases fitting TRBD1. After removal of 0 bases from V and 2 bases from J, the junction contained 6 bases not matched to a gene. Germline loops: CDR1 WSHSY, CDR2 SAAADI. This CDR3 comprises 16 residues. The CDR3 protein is CASSESRTGGNTEAFF. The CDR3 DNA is TGCGCCAGCAGTGAGTCCCGGACAGGAGGTAACACTGAAGCTTTCTTT.

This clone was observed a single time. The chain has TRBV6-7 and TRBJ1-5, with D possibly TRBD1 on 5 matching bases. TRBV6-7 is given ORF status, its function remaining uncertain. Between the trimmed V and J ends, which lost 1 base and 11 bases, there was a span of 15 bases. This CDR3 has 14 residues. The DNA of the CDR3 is TGTGCCAGCAGTTACTGTTTTTGGCGGGGGTCCCAGCATTTT. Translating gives CASSYCFWRGSQHF.

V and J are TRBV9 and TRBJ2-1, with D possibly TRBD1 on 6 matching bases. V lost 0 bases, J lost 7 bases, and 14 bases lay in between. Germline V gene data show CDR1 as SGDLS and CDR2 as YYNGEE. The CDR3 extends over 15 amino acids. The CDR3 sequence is CASSVDGGSSNEQFF. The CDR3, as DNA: TGTGCCAGCAGCGTAGATGGGGGCTCCAGTAATGAGCAGTTCTTC.

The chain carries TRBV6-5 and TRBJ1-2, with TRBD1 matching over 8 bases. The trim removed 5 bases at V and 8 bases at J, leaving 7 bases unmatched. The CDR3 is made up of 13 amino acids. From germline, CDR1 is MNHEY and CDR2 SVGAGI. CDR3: CASSPTGGGGYTF. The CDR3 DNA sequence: TGTGCCAGCAGTCCCACAGGGGGAGGAGGCTACACCTTC.

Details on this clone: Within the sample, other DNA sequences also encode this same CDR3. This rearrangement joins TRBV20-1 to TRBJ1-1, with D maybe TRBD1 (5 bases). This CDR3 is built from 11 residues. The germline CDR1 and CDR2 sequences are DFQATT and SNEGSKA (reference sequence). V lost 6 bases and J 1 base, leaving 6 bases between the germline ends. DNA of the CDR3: TGCAGTGCCACAGGGAACACTGAAGCTTTCTTT. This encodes CSATGNTEAFF.

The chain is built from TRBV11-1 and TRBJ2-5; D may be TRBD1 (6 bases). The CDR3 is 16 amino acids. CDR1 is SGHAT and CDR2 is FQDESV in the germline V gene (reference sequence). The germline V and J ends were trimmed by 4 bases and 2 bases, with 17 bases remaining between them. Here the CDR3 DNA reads TGTGCCAGCAGCTCCACCCTCGGACAGTTTCAAGAGACCCAGTACTTC. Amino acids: CASSSTLGQFQETQYF. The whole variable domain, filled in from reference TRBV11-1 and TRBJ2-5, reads EAEVAQSPRYKITEKSQAVAFWCDPISGHATLYWYRQILGQGPELLVQFQDESVVDDSQLPKDRFSAERLKGVDSTLKIQPAELGDSAMYLCASSSTLGQFQETQYFGPGTRLLVL.

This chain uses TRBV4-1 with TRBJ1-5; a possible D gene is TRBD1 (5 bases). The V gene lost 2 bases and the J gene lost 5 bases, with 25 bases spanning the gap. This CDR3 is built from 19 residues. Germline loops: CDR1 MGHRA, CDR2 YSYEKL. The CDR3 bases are TGCGCCAGCAGCCAAAGACCCCTGGAGGGGTCTAGTCGGGATCAGCCCCAGCATTTT. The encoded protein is CASSQRPLEGSSRDQPQHF.

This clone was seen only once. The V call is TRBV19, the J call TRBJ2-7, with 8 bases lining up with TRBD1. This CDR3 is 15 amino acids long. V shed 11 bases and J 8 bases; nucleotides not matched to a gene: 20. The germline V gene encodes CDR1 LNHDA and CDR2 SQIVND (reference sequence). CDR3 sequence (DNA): TGTGCCTCCAGTATCGGTTCGGGACAGGCTACGAAGCAGTACTTC. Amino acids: CASSIGSGQATKQYF.

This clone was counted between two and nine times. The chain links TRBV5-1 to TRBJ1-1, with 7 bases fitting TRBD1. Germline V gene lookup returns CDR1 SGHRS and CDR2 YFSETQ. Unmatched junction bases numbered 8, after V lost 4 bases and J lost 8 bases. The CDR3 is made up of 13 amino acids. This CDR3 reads CASSVDRAREAFF. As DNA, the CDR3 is TGCGCCAGCAGCGTAGACAGGGCGAGGGAAGCTTTCTTT. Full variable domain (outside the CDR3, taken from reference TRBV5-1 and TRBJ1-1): KAGVTQTPRYLIKTRGQQVTLSCSPISGHRSVSWYQQTPGQGLQFLFEYFSETQRNKGNFPGRFSGRQFSNSRSEMNVSTLELGDSALYLCASSVDRAREAFFGQGTRLTVV.

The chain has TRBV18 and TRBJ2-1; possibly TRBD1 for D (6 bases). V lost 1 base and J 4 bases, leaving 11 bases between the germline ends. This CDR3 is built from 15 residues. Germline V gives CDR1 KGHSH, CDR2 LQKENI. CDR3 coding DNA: TGTGCCAGCTCACCACTACAGGGTGAATACAATGAGCAGTTCTTC. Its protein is CASSPLQGEYNEQFF.

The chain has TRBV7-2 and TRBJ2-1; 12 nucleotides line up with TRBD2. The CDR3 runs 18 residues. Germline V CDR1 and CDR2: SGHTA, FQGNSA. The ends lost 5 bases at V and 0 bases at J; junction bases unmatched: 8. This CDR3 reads CASSVTSGGVSSYNEQFF. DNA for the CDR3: TGTGCCAGCAGCGTGACTAGCGGGGGCGTCAGCTCCTACAATGAGCAGTTCTTC. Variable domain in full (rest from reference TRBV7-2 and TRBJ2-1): GAGVSQSPSNKVTEKGKDVELRCDPISGHTALYWYRQSLGQGLEFLIYFQGNSAPDKSGLPSDRFSAERTGGSVSTLTIQRTQQEDSAVYLCASSVTSGGVSSYNEQFFGPGTRLTVL.

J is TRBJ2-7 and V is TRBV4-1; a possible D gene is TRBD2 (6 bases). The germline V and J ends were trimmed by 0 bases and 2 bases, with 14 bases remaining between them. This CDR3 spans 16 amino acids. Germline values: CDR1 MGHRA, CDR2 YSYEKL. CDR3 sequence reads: CASSQEKGTLTYEQYF. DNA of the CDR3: TGCGCCAGCAGCCAAGAAAAGGGGACTCTAACCTACGAGCAGTACTTC.

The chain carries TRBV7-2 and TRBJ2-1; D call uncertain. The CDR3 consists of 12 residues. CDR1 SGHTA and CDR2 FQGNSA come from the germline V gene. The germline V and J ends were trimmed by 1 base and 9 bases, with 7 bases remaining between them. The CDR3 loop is CASSLGGSEQFF. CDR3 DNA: TGTGCCAGCAGCTTAGGCGGCAGTGAGCAGTTCTTC.

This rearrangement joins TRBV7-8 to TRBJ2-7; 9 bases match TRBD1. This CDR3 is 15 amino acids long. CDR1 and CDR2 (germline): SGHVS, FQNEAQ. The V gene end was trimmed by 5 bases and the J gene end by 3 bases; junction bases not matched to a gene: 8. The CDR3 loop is CASSMTGTGLYEQYF. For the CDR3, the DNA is TGTGCCAGCAGCATGACGGGGACAGGGCTCTACGAGCAGTACTTC.

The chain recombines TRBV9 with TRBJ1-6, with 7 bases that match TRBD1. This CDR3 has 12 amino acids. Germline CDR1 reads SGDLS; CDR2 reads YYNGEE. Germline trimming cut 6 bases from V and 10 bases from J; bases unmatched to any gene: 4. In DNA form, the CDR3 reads TGTGCCAGCAATATAGGGGGCTCACCCCTCCACTTT. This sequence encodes CASNIGGSPLHF.

In DNA form, the CDR3 reads TGTGCCAGCAGCGAGATAGCGGGGGGCACAGATACGCAGTATTTT. Amino acid sequence: CASSEIAGGTDTQYF. This chain connects TRBV9 to TRBJ2-3; 9 bases fit TRBD2. CDR3 length: 15 residues. From germline, CDR1 is SGDLS and CDR2 YYNGEE. V shed 3 bases and J 1 base; nucleotides not matched to a gene: 3.

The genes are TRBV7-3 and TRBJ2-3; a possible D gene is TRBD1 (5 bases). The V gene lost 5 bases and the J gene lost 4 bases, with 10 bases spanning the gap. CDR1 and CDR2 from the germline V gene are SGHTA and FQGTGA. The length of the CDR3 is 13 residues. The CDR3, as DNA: TGTGCCAGCAGCCGGCAGGGCGCAGATACGCAGTATTTT. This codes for CASSRQGADTQYF.

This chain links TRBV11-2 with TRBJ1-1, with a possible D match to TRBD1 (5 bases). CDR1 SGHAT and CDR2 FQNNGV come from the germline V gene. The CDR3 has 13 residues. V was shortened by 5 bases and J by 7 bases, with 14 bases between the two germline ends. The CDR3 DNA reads TGTGCCAGCAGCCCGGGGGGGGTGGGTGAAGCTTTCTTT. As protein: CASSPGGVGEAFF.

The CDR3 DNA reads TGTGCCAGCAGATTCGACGGGGTAAATGAGCAGTTCTTC. Translated: CASRFDGVNEQFF. This chain uses TRBV14 with TRBJ2-1; maybe TRBD2 (5 bases). Trimming removed 6 bases at V and 7 bases at J, with 13 bases between. This CDR3 is 13 amino acids long. Germline CDR1 SGHDN, CDR2 FVKESK.

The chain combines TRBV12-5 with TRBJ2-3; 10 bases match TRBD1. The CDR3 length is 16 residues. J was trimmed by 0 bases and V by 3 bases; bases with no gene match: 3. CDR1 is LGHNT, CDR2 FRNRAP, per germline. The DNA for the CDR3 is TGTGCTAGTGGTTTAGGGACAGGGGTTAGCACAGATACGCAGTATTTT. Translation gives CASGLGTGVSTDTQYF.

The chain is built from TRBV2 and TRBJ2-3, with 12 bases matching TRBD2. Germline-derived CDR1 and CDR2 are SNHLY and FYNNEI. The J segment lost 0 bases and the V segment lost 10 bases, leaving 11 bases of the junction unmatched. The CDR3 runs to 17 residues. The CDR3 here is CATNPLGLAGSTDTQYF. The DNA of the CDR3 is TGTGCCACCAACCCCCTTGGACTAGCGGGGAGCACAGATACGCAGTATTTT.

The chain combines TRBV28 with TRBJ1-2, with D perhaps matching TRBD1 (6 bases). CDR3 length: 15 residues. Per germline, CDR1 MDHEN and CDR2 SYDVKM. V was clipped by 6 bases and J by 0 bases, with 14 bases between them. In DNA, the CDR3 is TGTGCCAGCAGGACGGACAGACGAGCTAACTATGGCTACACCTTC. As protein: CASRTDRRANYGYTF.